This T cell receptor (beta chain) was sequenced during a study of Ad26.COV2.S vaccination and SARS-CoV-2 variants (dated by TCRdb to the early 2020s). For context, the study as a whole: Vaccine-arm donors were drawn from COV1001, a multicentre, randomized, double-blind, placebo-controlled phase I-IIa trial of Ad26.COV2.S in healthy adults. Ad26.COV2.S was given intramuscularly at 5x10^10 or 1x10^11 viral particles, as a single shot or as two shots 56 days apart. The specificity and breadth of SARS-CoV-2-reactive T cell receptors after Ad26.COV2.S vaccination were assessed by TCRbeta repertoire sequencing. A total of 32 samples were included in the TCR-sequenced set, comprising around 19 Ad26.COV2.S vaccine recipients, 5 placebo recipients and 8 SARS-CoV-2 convalescent individuals. Trial participants were randomized into five groups of five, in which low-dose or high-dose Ad26.COV2.S was given once or twice, or placebo was given on both occasions. Investigators remained blinded to trial group allocation during experiments and outcome assessment. Overall study results and their limits: After vaccination, spike-specific CD8+ and CD4+ T cell responses were reported to show substantial breadth. The study was not powered to compare responses between vaccine doses or regimens. Spike-specific TCR breadth was higher in Ad26.COV2.S recipients than in placebo recipients (P = 0.0014). Vaccine and placebo recipients had comparable non-spike TCR breadth, which fits with the vaccine containing only spike. According to the authors, total T cell responses may have been underestimated by the TCR breadth and depth analyses.

This specimen's treatment or condition label, per the study, means: about 20 received Ad26.COV2.S at low or high dose, single or two shots; about 5 received placebo; per-sample allocation not given. Repertoires of vaccine and placebo recipients were sequenced from samples taken on day 63 after the first injection. Cohort 1b enrolled about two dozen adults aged 18-55 years at a single site in Boston, USA, between 29 July and 7 August 2020. As a vaccine, Ad26.COV2.S was a replication-incompetent adenovirus type 26 vector that expressed a prefusion-stabilized SARS-CoV-2 spike protein derived from the original Wuhan strain. The CDR3 starts with the cysteine, ends with the phenylalanine, and has 15 residues. Only the CDR3 DNA is retained, 45 bases long and in frame from the first base. Reading the germline V gene gives CDR1 SGHNT and CDR2 YENEEA. Deletion took 4 bases off V and 6 bases off J, with a span of 16 bases between the germline ends.

As regards this clone: Its antigen is still unknown. The input lacks base qualities; no much larger clone sits a single base away.

The immunoSEQ Assay was the method used to sequence TCRbeta CDR3 regions. After extraction, genomic DNA underwent amplification by bias-controlled multiplex PCR, followed by high-throughput sequencing. Under the source paper's analysis protocol: To quantify the absolute abundance of every unique TCRbeta CDR3 region, sequences were collapsed and filtered. T cell fraction was estimated by normalization of TCRbeta template counts to usable DNA, with usable DNA being measured through amplification of reference genes present in all nucleated cells. Repertoire TCRs were annotated as SARS-CoV-2-specific by exact matching of V gene, CDR3 amino acid sequence and J gene to a known reactive TCR set. MIRA supplied the reference SARS-CoV-2 TCR set, which was filtered for enrichment in COVID-19-positive ImmuneCODE repertoires so that public or cross-reactive TCRs were removed. Drawing on the MIRA antigens, annotated TCRs were analysed further at the level of specific ORF or position within ORF. Depth was the summed frequency of annotated unique rearrangements, while breadth was defined as annotated unique rearrangements over total unique productive rearrangements. TCR breadth was compared between groups using two-sided Wilcoxon rank-sum tests. TCRdb retrieved this table from immuneACCESS and kept in-frame rearrangements only. Not all clones are present; in checked studies, unresolved V genes account for under half, and no reason is known for the remainder. V, J and clone size are those of that table, while D and trimming were read from the DNA. The sample profile shows fewer than 800,000 clones; more than 70% of them were found once. Jointly, the top ten make up around 1.4% of the sample.

The clonotype originates from a person between 18 and 60 years old who received the Ad26.COV2.S COVID-19 vaccine or a placebo. The sample was peripheral blood, taken in a trial of Ad26.COV2.S vaccine versus placebo. Recombination linked TRBV11-3 to TRBJ2-1; TRBD2 is a weak D gene call, 6 bases matching. The nucleotides are TGTGCCAGCAGCTCCGGGACTCTCCAACTCAATGAGCAGTTCTTC. This translates into CASSSGTLQLNEQFF.